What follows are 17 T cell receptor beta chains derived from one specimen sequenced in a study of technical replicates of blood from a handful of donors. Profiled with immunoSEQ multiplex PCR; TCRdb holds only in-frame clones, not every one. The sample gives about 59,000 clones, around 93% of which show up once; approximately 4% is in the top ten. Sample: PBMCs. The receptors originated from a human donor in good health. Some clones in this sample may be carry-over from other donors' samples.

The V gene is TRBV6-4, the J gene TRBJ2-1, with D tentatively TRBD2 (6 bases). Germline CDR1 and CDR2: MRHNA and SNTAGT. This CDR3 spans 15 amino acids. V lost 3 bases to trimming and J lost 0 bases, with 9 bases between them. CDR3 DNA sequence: TGTGCCAGCAGTGAGGAGGGAGACTCCTACAATGAGCAGTTCTTC. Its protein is CASSEEGDSYNEQFF.

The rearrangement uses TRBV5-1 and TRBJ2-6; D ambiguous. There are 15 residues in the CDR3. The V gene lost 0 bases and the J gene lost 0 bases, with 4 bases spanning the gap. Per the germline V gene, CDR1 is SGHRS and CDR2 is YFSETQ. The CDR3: CASSLGSSGANVLTF. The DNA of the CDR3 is TGCGCCAGCAGCTTGGGGAGCTCTGGGGCCAACGTCCTGACTTTC.

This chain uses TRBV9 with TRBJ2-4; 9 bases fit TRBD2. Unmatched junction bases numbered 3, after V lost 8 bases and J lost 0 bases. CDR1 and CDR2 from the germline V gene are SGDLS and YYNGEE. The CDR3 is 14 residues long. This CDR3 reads CARAGGLAKNIQYF. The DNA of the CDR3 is TGTGCCAGGGCGGGGGGGCTAGCCAAAAACATTCAGTACTTC.

The CDR3 sequence is CASSLGAWTAIQETQYF. The CDR3 DNA sequence: TGTGCCAGCAGCTTAGGGGCGTGGACAGCAATCCAAGAGACCCAGTACTTC. The V call is TRBV7-9, the J call TRBJ2-5, with D possibly matching TRBD1 (6 bases). CDR1 SEHNR and CDR2 FQNEAQ come from the germline V gene (reference sequence). V was trimmed by 1 base and J by 1 base, leaving 16 bases between them. The CDR3 is 17 amino acids.

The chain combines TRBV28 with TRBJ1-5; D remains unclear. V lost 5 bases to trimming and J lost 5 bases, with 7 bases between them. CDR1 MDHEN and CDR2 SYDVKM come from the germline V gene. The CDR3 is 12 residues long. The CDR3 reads CASSRSHQPQHF. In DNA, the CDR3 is TGTGCCAGCAGTCGGTCCCATCAGCCCCAGCATTTT.

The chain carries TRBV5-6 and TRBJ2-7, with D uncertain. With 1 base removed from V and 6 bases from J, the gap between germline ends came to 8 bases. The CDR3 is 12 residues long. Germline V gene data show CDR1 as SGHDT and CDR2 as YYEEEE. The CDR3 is CASSLYYSEQYF. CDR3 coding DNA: TGTGCCAGCAGCTTGTACTACTCCGAGCAGTACTTC.

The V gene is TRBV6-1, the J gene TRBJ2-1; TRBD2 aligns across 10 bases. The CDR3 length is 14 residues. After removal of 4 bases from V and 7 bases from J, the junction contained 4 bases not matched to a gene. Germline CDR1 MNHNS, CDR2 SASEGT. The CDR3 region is CASSGLAGVNEQFF. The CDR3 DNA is TGTGCCAGCAGTGGGCTAGCGGGAGTGAATGAGCAGTTCTTC.

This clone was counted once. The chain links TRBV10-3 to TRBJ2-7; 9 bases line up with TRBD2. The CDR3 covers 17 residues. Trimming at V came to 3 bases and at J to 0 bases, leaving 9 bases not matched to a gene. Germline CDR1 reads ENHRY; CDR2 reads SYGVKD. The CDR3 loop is CAISDPVNSGSSYEQYF. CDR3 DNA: TGTGCCATCAGTGACCCAGTAAATAGCGGGAGCTCCTACGAGCAGTACTTC.

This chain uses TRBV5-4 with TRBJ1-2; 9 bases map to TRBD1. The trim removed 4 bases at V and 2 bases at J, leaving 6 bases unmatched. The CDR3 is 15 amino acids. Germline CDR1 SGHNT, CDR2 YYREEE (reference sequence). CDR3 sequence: CASSGSGTGNYGYTF. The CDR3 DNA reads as TGTGCCAGCAGCGGATCCGGGACAGGGAACTATGGCTACACCTTC.

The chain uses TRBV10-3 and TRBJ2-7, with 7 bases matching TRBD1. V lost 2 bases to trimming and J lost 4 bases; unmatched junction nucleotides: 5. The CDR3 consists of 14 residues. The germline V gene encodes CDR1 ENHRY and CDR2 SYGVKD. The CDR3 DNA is TGTGCCATCAGTGAGACAGGGGTGAATTACGAGCAGTACTTC. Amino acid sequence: CAISETGVNYEQYF.

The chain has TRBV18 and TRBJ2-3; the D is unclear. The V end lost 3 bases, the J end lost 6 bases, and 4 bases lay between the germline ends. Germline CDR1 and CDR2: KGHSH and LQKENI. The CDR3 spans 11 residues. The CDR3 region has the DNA TGTGCCAGCTCACCCTTTGATACGCAGTATTTT. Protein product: CASSPFDTQYF.

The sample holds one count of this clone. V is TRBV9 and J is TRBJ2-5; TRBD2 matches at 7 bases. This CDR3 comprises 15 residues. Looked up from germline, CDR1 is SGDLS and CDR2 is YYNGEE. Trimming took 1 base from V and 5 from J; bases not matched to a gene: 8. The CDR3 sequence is CASSVSGVARETQYF. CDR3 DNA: TGTGCCAGCAGCGTAAGCGGGGTTGCGAGGGAGACCCAGTACTTC.

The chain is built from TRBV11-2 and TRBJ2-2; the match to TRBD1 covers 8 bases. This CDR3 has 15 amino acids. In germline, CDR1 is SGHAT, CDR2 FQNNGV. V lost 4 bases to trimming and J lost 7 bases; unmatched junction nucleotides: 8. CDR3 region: CASSSTQGAVGELFF. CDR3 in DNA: TGTGCCAGCAGCTCGACCCAGGGGGCGGTCGGGGAGCTGTTTTTT.

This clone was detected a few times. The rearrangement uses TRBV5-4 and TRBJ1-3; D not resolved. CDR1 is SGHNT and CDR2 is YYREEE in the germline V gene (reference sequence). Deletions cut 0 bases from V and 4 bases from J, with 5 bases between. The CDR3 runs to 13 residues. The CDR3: CASSLAGGNTIYF. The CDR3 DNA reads TGTGCCAGCAGCTTGGCCGGGGGAAACACCATATATTTT.

CDR3 residues: CSVEDRQGGGYTF. The CDR3 nucleotides are TGCAGCGTTGAAGATAGGCAGGGGGGTGGCTACACCTTC. The chain recombines TRBV29-1 with TRBJ1-2, with TRBD1 matching over 7 bases. This CDR3 region has 13 residues. The germline V gene has CDR1 SQVTM and CDR2 ANQGSEA. Losses at the gene ends were 0 bases for V and 7 bases for J; bases not matched to a gene: 5.

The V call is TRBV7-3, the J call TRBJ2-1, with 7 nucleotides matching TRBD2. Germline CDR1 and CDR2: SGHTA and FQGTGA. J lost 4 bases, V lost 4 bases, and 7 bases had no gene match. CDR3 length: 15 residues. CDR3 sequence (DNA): TGTGCCAGCAGCTCGAGACTAGCAGGGTACAATGAGCAGTTCTTC. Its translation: CASSSRLAGYNEQFF.

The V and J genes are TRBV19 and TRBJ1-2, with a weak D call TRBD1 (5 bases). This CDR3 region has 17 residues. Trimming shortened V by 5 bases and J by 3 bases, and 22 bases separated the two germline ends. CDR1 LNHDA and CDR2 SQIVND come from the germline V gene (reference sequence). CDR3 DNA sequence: TGTGCCAGTAGTTCAGCGGGGACTATGATTGGGTACTATGGCTACACCTTC. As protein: CASSSAGTMIGYYGYTF.